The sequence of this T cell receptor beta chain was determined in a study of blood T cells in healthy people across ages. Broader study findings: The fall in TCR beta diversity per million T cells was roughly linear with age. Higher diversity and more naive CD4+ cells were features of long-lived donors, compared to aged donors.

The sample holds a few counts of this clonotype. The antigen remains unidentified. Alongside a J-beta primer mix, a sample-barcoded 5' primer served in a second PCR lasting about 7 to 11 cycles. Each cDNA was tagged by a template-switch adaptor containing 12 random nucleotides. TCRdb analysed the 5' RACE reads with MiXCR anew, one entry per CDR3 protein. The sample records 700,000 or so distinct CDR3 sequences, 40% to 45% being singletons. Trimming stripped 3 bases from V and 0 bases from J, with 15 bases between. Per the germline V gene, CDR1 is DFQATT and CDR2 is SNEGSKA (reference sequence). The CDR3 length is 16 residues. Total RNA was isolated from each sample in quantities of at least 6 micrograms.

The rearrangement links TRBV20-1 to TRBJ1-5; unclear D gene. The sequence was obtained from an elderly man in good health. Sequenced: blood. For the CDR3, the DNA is TGCAGTGCTAGTTGGGCAGGCAAGGATAGCAATCAGCCCCAGCATTTT. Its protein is CSASWAGKDSNQPQHF.